The text below deals with one T cell receptor beta chain. This specimen comes from a study of blood T cells in healthy people across ages. With a J-beta primer mix and a sample-barcoded 5' primer, a second PCR ran roughly 6 to 11 cycles. MiXCR was run by TCRdb on the 5' RACE reads, yielding one entry per CDR3 protein. The sample lists about 930,000 distinct CDR3 sequences; under 35% were seen once. This CDR3 region has 14 residues. V lost 5 bases, J lost 0 bases, and 11 bases lay in between. Germline V gives CDR1 MNHEY, CDR2 SMNVEV (reference sequence). This sample was also put to use in a study of T cells of mothers and their children. That work adds: RNA extracted was entirely used for cDNA synthesis, approximately 1.4 ug per 15 ul.

The gene calls are TRBV27 and TRBJ2-7; no reliable D call. The sequencing sample was made of blood. This receptor was taken from a woman aged 40 to 50 in good health. Here the CDR3 reads CASSPWRSSYEQYF. The CDR3, as DNA: TGTGCCAGCAGTCCATGGCGGAGCTCCTACGAGCAGTACTTC.